This TCR beta chain derives from a study of blood T cell repertoires in COVID-19. Study information: PBMCs, B-cell-depleted T cells, or T cells were the source of the cDNA or gDNA that made up the material.

The V gene's germline CDR1 is KGHDR and CDR2 SFDVKD. The ends lost 7 bases at V and 7 bases at J; junction bases unmatched: 5. The CDR3 consists of 14 residues. In the study's own analysis: How many nucleated cells were present was estimated from reference gene primer amplification. Measured with immunoSEQ multiplex PCR; TCRdb has only the in-frame clones, and not every one. The DNA gave D and trimming, while V, J and clone size come from that table. The sample consists of 12,000 or so clones, 70% to 85% of them appearing once. The rearrangement links TRBV24-1 to TRBJ1-6; 8 nucleotides line up with TRBD1. This TCR came from a human donor in a cohort sampled during active COVID-19. The sequencing sample was made of peripheral blood. CDR3 loop: CATSPGQENSPLHF. The CDR3, as DNA: TGTGCCACCAGCCCGGGACAGGAGAATTCACCCCTCCACTTT.